A selection of T cell receptor beta chains follows, all from one sample in a study of blood T cell repertoires in COVID-19. Data came from immunoSEQ multiplex PCR; TCRdb stores just in-frame clones and leaves some out. The table shows about 210,000 clones, with roughly 80% occurring only once. Sequenced: peripheral blood. Receptor source: a woman aged 55-69 years with COVID-19, enrolled during active disease. The CDR3 runs from the conserved cysteine through the conserved F or W. A D gene is named only where the DNA matches it firmly. Clone sizes are given selectively: once, few, many, or a class where the clone is expanded.

CDR3 DNA | CDR3 protein | J gene | V gene | CDR3 length | D gene | clone size
TGTGCCAGCAGGCAAGACTACTCTGGAAACACCATATATTTT | CASRQDYSGNTIYF | TRBJ1-3 | TRBV7-2 | 14 | NA | NA
TGTGCCAGTACCCCTCATGTGGGAGGGGGAGGTCAGCCCCAGCATTTT | CASTPHVGGGGQPQHF | TRBJ1-5 | TRBV19 | 16 | NA | NA
TGTGCCAGCAGCTTAATCCAGGGGAACACTGAAGCTTTCTTT | CASSLIQGNTEAFF | TRBJ1-1 | TRBV28 | 14 | NA | NA
TGTGCCAGCAGTTTATTGGGGGCATCACCCCTCCACTTT | CASSLLGASPLHF | TRBJ1-6 | TRBV28 | 13 | NA | NA
TGTGCCAGCAGTACTCCCGGGGATCATAATGAAAAACTGTTTTTT | CASSTPGDHNEKLFF | TRBJ1-4 | TRBV28 | 15 | NA | NA
TGTGCTAGTGGGGCCCAAGAGACCCAGTACTTC | CASGAQETQYF | TRBJ2-5 | TRBV12-5 | 11 | NA | few
TGTGCCAGCAGTTACGGCGGGGGGCGGCCCCAGCATTTT | CASSYGGGRPQHF | TRBJ1-5 | TRBV6-5 | 13 | NA | NA
TGTGCCAGCAGCAAGGGGGTGGTCGGGGAGCTGTTTTTT | CASSKGVVGELFF | TRBJ2-2 | TRBV7-3 | 13 | NA | once
TGTGCCAGCAGCTCTGGGCGGGGTACGCAGTATTTT | CASSSGRGTQYF | TRBJ2-3 | TRBV6-6 | 12 | NA | NA
TGTGCCAGCAGTCGACAGGAGTCTTATTACGAGCAGTACTTC | CASSRQESYYEQYF | TRBJ2-7 | TRBV7-2 | 14 | NA | NA
TGTGCCTGGAGTGCCCAGGGCGGTTCACCCCTCCACTTT | CAWSAQGGSPLHF | TRBJ1-6 | TRBV30 | 13 | NA | NA
TGCGCCAGCAGCGTGGACAGGGCAATCCCCTATGGCTACACCTTC | CASSVDRAIPYGYTF | TRBJ1-2 | TRBV5-1 | 15 | TRBD1 | NA
TGTGCCAGCAGCCCCATACGGGGGGCCAGCACAGATACGCAGTATTTT | CASSPIRGASTDTQYF | TRBJ2-3 | TRBV3-1/TRBV3-2 | 16 | NA | NA
TGTGCCAGTAGTATGGCACAGCGGAGGGATCAGCCCCAGCATTTT | CASSMAQRRDQPQHF | TRBJ1-5 | TRBV19 | 15 | NA | NA
TGTGCCTGGAGTGTTAGTAGCAATCAGCCCCAGCATTTT | CAWSVSSNQPQHF | TRBJ1-5 | TRBV30 | 13 | NA | NA
TGTGCCAGCAGTGGGGGAACAGGAATAGAGACCCAGTACTTC | CASSGGTGIETQYF | TRBJ2-5 | TRBV25-1 | 14 | NA | NA
TGTGCCAGCAGCTTTCGGCTCGGACAGACAGGGAGCACAGATACGCAGTATTTT | CASSFRLGQTGSTDTQYF | TRBJ2-3 | TRBV7-2 | 18 | TRBD1 | NA
TGTGCCAGCAGTTACGCCACAGGGGGCATCGCTGAAGCTTTCTTT | CASSYATGGIAEAFF | TRBJ1-1 | TRBV6-2/TRBV6-3 | 15 | TRBD1 | NA
TGTGCTAGCAGCTTAGTGGGCGGACACTACAAGCAGTACTTC | CASSLVGGHYKQYF | TRBJ2-7 | TRBV7-7 | 14 | NA | NA
TGTGCCAGCAGCAGCCTTGGGACAGGGGAGCTAGCCAAAAACATTCAGTACTTC | CASSSLGTGELAKNIQYF | TRBJ2-4 | TRBV7-9 | 18 | TRBD1 | NA
TGCGCCAGCAGCCAGGCCGTTGGAGGGAGCGGGAGGTTAATGGACGAGCAGTACTTC | CASSQAVGGSGRLMDEQYF | TRBJ2-7 | TRBV4-3 | 19 | TRBD2 | NA
TGTGCCAGCAGCCCCCAGAGGAATCAGCCCCAGCATTTT | CASSPQRNQPQHF | TRBJ1-5 | TRBV12-3/TRBV12-4 | 13 | NA | NA
TGCGCCAGCAGCCGGACTAGCGGGAGTACAGATACGCAGTATTTT | CASSRTSGSTDTQYF | TRBJ2-3 | TRBV5-1 | 15 | TRBD2 | NA
TGTGCCAGCAGCCTGGGGACAGGGCTCCTTAGCAATCAGCCCCAGCATTTT | CASSLGTGLLSNQPQHF | TRBJ1-5 | TRBV7-2 | 17 | TRBD1 | once
TGTGCCAGCTCACCAGAGGCAGGGGAAGCTTTCTTT | CASSPEAGEAFF | TRBJ1-1 | TRBV18 | 12 | NA | NA
TGTGCCAGCAGCTTGGTTGGCCTCACTAACTATGGCTACACCTTC | CASSLVGLTNYGYTF | TRBJ1-2 | TRBV5-4 | 15 | NA | NA
TGTGCCAGCAGTTACTCGGGGAGGGACCCGGCAACCCAGTACTTC | CASSYSGRDPATQYF | TRBJ2-5 | TRBV6-2/TRBV6-3 | 15 | TRBD2 | NA
TGCGCCAGCAGACGGGACACCGGTCGTCGGGAGACCCAGTACTTC | CASRRDTGRRETQYF | TRBJ2-5 | TRBV5-1 | 15 | NA | NA
TGTGCCAGCAGACCCGAAATCAGGGGCGCCCATGGCTACACCTTC | CASRPEIRGAHGYTF | TRBJ1-2 | TRBV6-4 | 15 | NA | NA
TGTGCCAGCAACCATAGGGGTGGACAAGAGACCCAGTACTTC | CASNHRGGQETQYF | TRBJ2-5 | TRBV7-2 | 14 | NA | NA
TGTGCCAGCAGCCAAGATAGGCTAGCGGGGTTCGTAGATACGCAGTATTTT | CASSQDRLAGFVDTQYF | TRBJ2-3 | TRBV3-1/TRBV3-2 | 17 | TRBD2 | NA
TGTGCCAGCAGCAGCACTATGAACACTGAAGCTTTCTTT | CASSSTMNTEAFF | TRBJ1-1 | TRBV6-2/TRBV6-3 | 13 | NA | NA
TGTGCCAGTAGTAAAGACTCCGGGGGGCCCCAGCATTTT | CASSKDSGGPQHF | TRBJ1-5 | TRBV19 | 13 | NA | NA
TGTGCCAGCACCCCCCGGACTAGCGGGAGAGGAGAGACCCAGTACTTC | CASTPRTSGRGETQYF | TRBJ2-5 | TRBV6-2/TRBV6-3 | 16 | TRBD2 | NA
TGTGCCAGCAGCCTAGGGCGGGGTATCCACAATGAGCAGTTCTTC | CASSLGRGIHNEQFF | TRBJ2-1 | TRBV7-3 | 15 | NA | NA
TGTGCCAGTAGTCCCGGGGGGACAGGGGATTTAATGAGTGGCTACACCTTC | CASSPGGTGDLMSGYTF | TRBJ1-2 | TRBV19 | 17 | TRBD1 | few
TGTGCCATCAGTGAATGGGCGAACACTGAAGCTTTCTTT | CAISEWANTEAFF | TRBJ1-1 | TRBV10-3 | 13 | NA | once
TGCAGCGGGGGCGAGCAGGGTGCCTCCTACAATGAGCAGTTCTTC | CSGGEQGASYNEQFF | TRBJ2-1 | TRBV29-1 | 15 | NA | NA
TGTGCCAGCAGCTCCCGCGGGGCCACAGATACGCAGTATTTT | CASSSRGATDTQYF | TRBJ2-3 | TRBV7-9 | 14 | NA | NA
TGCGCCAGCGTCCGGGACAGGGACACCGGGGAGCTGTTTTTT | CASVRDRDTGELFF | TRBJ2-2 | TRBV5-1 | 14 | TRBD1 | NA
TGTGCCAGCAGTAGAGGATACGGACAGAACAATGAGCAGTTCTTC | CASSRGYGQNNEQFF | TRBJ2-1 | TRBV28 | 15 | NA | NA
TGCGCCAGCAGTGATTTGCCCCCGGGGCCCCAGCATTTT | CASSDLPPGPQHF | TRBJ1-5 | TRBV10-2 | 13 | NA | NA
TGTGCCAGCAGCTTTCGGTCTAGGAATTCCTATAATTCACCCCTCCACTTT | CASSFRSRNSYNSPLHF | TRBJ1-6 | TRBV13 | 17 | NA | few
TGTGCCAGCAGCTTAGTCCAGGGGGCCGGTGAAGCTTTCTTT | CASSLVQGAGEAFF | TRBJ1-1 | TRBV7-2 | 14 | TRBD1 | NA
TGTGCCTGGGGGACAGGGAATAGCAATCAGCCCCAGCATTTT | CAWGTGNSNQPQHF | TRBJ1-5 | TRBV30 | 14 | TRBD1 | NA
TGCGCCAGCAGCTTGGGGGCAGGCGACCAAGCTTTCTTT | CASSLGAGDQAFF | TRBJ1-1 | TRBV5-1 | 13 | NA | NA
TGTGCCAGCAGCCAAGACTTTCCAAGGGGGATGAACACTGAAGCTTTCTTT | CASSQDFPRGMNTEAFF | TRBJ1-1 | TRBV3-1/TRBV3-2 | 17 | NA | NA
TGTGCCAGCACCCCCTTGGGTAGACGGGACACCGGGGAGCTGTTTTTT | CASTPLGRRDTGELFF | TRBJ2-2 | TRBV11-2 | 16 | NA | NA
TGTGCCAGCAGTTCGGACAGCTTCTTGGCAACTAATGAAAAACTGTTTTTT | CASSSDSFLATNEKLFF | TRBJ1-4 | TRBV28 | 17 | NA | NA
TGTGCCCTCCGACAGGGGGCACGAGGCTACACCTTC | CALRQGARGYTF | TRBJ1-2 | TRBV28 | 12 | TRBD1 | NA
TGTGCCAGCAGTGCGACAGGGCGCGAGCAGTACTTC | CASSATGREQYF | TRBJ2-7 | TRBV6-4 | 12 | TRBD1 | NA